The T cell receptor (beta chain) described here comes from a study of blood T cell repertoires in COVID-19. The V gene's germline CDR1 is KGHSH and CDR2 LQKENI. The CDR3 extends over 13 amino acids. Trimming pared 1 base from V and 8 bases from J, leaving 11 bases between. The method was immunoSEQ multiplex PCR; TCRdb's version includes in-frame clones alone and lacks a portion of them. The sample lists a few hundred thousand clones; around 87% were seen once. Sample: peripheral blood. This rearrangement joins TRBV18 to TRBJ1-2; D call uncertain. The receptor's source is a man aged 18 to 29 with active or convalescent COVID-19. CDR3 residues: CASSPRREGGYTF. CDR3 nucleotides: TGTGCCAGCTCACCACGACGGGAAGGGGGCTACACCTTC.